This T cell receptor (beta chain) was observed in a study of shared clonotypes between healthy human individuals. The CDR3 totals 15 residues. The V and J ends lost 2 bases and 4 bases respectively, with 13 bases between them. Germline V gives CDR1 SGHRS, CDR2 YFSETQ. Per the authors' pipeline: ImmunoSEQ yielded junction-only sequences lacking quality scores, so filtering differed. Clones were read by immunoSEQ multiplex PCR, and TCRdb kept only the in-frame ones, dropping some. The DNA was the basis for D and trimming; V, J and clone size are from that table. Among some 900,000 clones, approximately 80% were seen once, and the ten largest hold approximately 1.5%. Study-wide points: With few donors, the genetic and exposure-history diversity represented was limited.

As concerns this clone: The antigen is unknown.

The study enrolled healthy HIV-negative adults without recent acute infections or vaccinations as donors. J is TRBJ2-1 and V is TRBV5-1, with D perhaps TRBD1 (5 bases). This TCR was recovered from a young man in good health. Sequenced material: memory CD4+ T cells sorted from blood. Sample subset: CD45RA-negative fraction. CDR3 amino acids: CASSFPTDTYNEQFF. CDR3 nucleotides: TGCGCCAGCAGCTTCCCGACAGATACTTACAATGAGCAGTTCTTC.